This entry lists 30 T cell receptor beta chains sequenced from one sample in a study of cytomegalovirus exposure and HLA in healthy donors. PCR involved 60 Vbeta and 13 Jbeta primers. The repertoire was sequenced with immunoSEQ multiplex PCR; TCRdb's copy has only in-frame clones and lacks some. The sample records over 100,000 clones, 74% being singletons. The material sequenced was PBMCs. The receptors here all came from a human donor in good health.

This chain uses TRBV7-2 with TRBJ1-5; TRBD1 agrees at 12 bases. From germline, CDR1 is SGHTA and CDR2 FQGNSA. This CDR3 has 16 residues. V lost 5 bases, J lost 2 bases, and 4 bases stayed unmatched. As DNA, the CDR3 is TGTGCCAGCAGCCGGGGGACAGGGGGCCGCAATCAGCCCCAGCATTTT. Its protein product is CASSRGTGGRNQPQHF.

This chain links TRBV10-1 with TRBJ1-3; 8 bases fit TRBD1. The CDR3 has 15 amino acids. Per germline, CDR1 WNHNN and CDR2 SYGVQD (reference sequence). The ends lost 8 bases at V and 2 bases at J; junction bases unmatched: 8. This CDR3 is CASVNARGPGNTIYF. The CDR3 DNA is TGCGCCAGCGTAAATGCCAGGGGGCCTGGAAACACCATATATTTT.

This clone was counted a few times. This chain uses TRBV7-2 with TRBJ1-5, with 9 bases aligning to TRBD1. This CDR3 region has 15 residues. Germline assignment: CDR1 SGHTA and CDR2 FQGNSA. After removal of 1 base from V and 6 bases from J, the junction contained 4 bases not matched to a gene. The CDR3 bases are TGTGCCAGCAGCTTAGGAGGGACAGGGCCTCAGCCCCAGCATTTT. Residues: CASSLGGTGPQPQHF.

The gene calls are TRBV5-1 and TRBJ2-5; D is undetermined. Trimming pared 4 bases from V and 5 bases from J, leaving 15 bases between. The CDR3 is made up of 14 amino acids. Germline lookup yields CDR1 SGHRS and CDR2 YFSETQ. The CDR3 spells CASSQLTPSETQYF. The CDR3 nucleotides are TGCGCCAGCAGCCAATTAACACCGTCGGAGACCCAGTACTTC.

Here the CDR3 reads CASRDRGNTEAFF. The CDR3, as DNA: TGTGCCAGCAGGGACAGGGGGAACACTGAAGCTTTCTTT. The V call is TRBV6-1, the J call TRBJ1-1; 9 bases agree with TRBD1. The CDR3 runs 13 residues. Trimming took 6 bases from V and 1 from J; bases not matched to a gene: 0. The germline CDR1 and CDR2 sequences are MNHNS and SASEGT.

This clone was picked up one time. The chain couples TRBV9 to TRBJ2-5, with TRBD2 matching over 9 bases. The V gene end was trimmed by 4 bases and the J gene end by 2 bases; junction bases not matched to a gene: 3. The CDR3 extends over 14 amino acids. Germline V gene lookup returns CDR1 SGDLS and CDR2 YYNGEE. CDR3 amino acids: CASSLSGGQETQYF. The CDR3 DNA reads as TGTGCCAGCAGCTTGAGCGGGGGGCAAGAGACCCAGTACTTC.

The rearrangement links TRBV5-1 to TRBJ2-3; D gene uncertain. Trimming stripped 5 bases from V and 1 base from J, with 8 bases between. The CDR3 totals 13 residues. Germline V gene sequence: CDR1 SGHRS, CDR2 YFSETQ. CDR3 in DNA: TGCGCCAGCAGTGAGTTTGGCACAGATACGCAGTATTTT. Translated, it gives CASSEFGTDTQYF.

The CDR3 sequence: CASGRGRGGTKNIQYF. In DNA form, the CDR3 reads TGTGCCAGCGGCCGGGGGCGCGGGGGAACGAAAAACATTCAGTACTTC. The chain links TRBV27 to TRBJ2-4; D perhaps matches TRBD2 (7 bases). Trimming took 8 bases from V and 4 from J, leaving 21 bases between them. This CDR3 has 16 amino acids. Germline V gene lookup returns CDR1 MNHEY and CDR2 SMNVEV (reference sequence).

CDR3: CASSLATVVGHEQYF. For the CDR3, the DNA is TGTGCCAGCAGCTTAGCTACAGTCGTGGGCCACGAGCAGTACTTC. J is TRBJ2-7 and V is TRBV7-8; D is unresolved. The CDR3 contains 15 residues. Trimming took off 0 bases at V and 5 bases at J, with 14 bases between the two ends. Looked up from germline, CDR1 is SGHVS and CDR2 is FQNEAQ.

The J gene is TRBJ1-5, the V gene TRBV19; D might be TRBD1 (5 bases). The germline V gene has CDR1 LNHDA and CDR2 SQIVND (reference sequence). This CDR3 has 15 amino acids. V shed 6 bases and J shed 6 bases, with 18 bases lying between them. The CDR3 sequence: CASRVQGARLQPQHF. In DNA form, the CDR3 reads TGTGCCAGTAGGGTTCAAGGGGCCCGCCTTCAGCCCCAGCATTTT.

This clone has just a few counts. This chain links TRBV7-9 with TRBJ1-2, with unresolved D. Deletions cut 1 base from V and 7 bases from J, with 16 bases between. The CDR3 length is 15 residues. CDR1 is SEHNR and CDR2 is FQNEAQ in the germline V gene (reference sequence). The CDR3 loop reads CASSLETSGLRGYTF. The CDR3 DNA follows: TGTGCCAGCAGCTTAGAGACTTCGGGGTTGCGTGGCTACACCTTC.

This clone has just a few counts. The V call is TRBV9, the J call TRBJ1-5; D is uncertain. Germline V gene lookup returns CDR1 SGDLS and CDR2 YYNGEE. This CDR3 contains 15 residues. Trimming stripped 0 bases from V and 0 bases from J, with 7 bases between. This chain's CDR3 is CASSVEGSSNQPQHF. CDR3 coding DNA: TGTGCCAGCAGCGTAGAAGGGAGTAGCAATCAGCCCCAGCATTTT.

V and J are TRBV10-1 and TRBJ2-3; no definite D call. The CDR3 length is 15 residues. The germline V gene encodes CDR1 WNHNN and CDR2 SYGVQD (reference sequence). The V end was cut by 0 bases, the J end by 2 bases, with 9 bases between. CDR3 sequence reads: CASSESTSFTDTQYF. CDR3 nucleotide sequence: TGCGCCAGCAGTGAGTCTACGAGCTTCACAGATACGCAGTATTTT.

The gene calls are TRBV18 and TRBJ1-1; no clear D. The CDR3 runs to 16 residues. Trimming removed 2 bases at V and 0 bases at J, with 13 bases between. The V gene's germline CDR1 is KGHSH and CDR2 LQKENI. CDR3 amino acids: CASSPLGRLMNTEAFF. The CDR3 DNA reads TGTGCCAGCTCACCATTAGGGAGACTTATGAACACTGAAGCTTTCTTT.

The rearrangement uses TRBV9 and TRBJ2-1; TRBD2 matches 8 bases. The V gene end was trimmed by 0 bases and the J gene end by 7 bases; junction bases not matched to a gene: 6. The CDR3 length is 15 residues. Germline V gene lookup returns CDR1 SGDLS and CDR2 YYNGEE. CDR3: CASSVDRAGVNEQFF. In DNA, the CDR3 is TGTGCCAGCAGCGTAGATCGAGCGGGAGTGAATGAGCAGTTCTTC.

The chain recombines TRBV9 with TRBJ2-7; 9 nucleotides match TRBD2. The CDR3 is 15 residues long. V shed 0 bases and J 0 bases; nucleotides not matched to a gene: 1. Germline values: CDR1 SGDLS, CDR2 YYNGEE. CDR3 sequence (DNA): TGTGCCAGCAGCGTAGATAGCGGGAGCTCCTACGAGCAGTACTTC. Amino acid sequence: CASSVDSGSSYEQYF. The full variable domain, rest sourced from reference TRBV9 and TRBJ2-7, is DSGVTQTPKHLITATGQRVTLRCSPRSGDLSVYWYQQSLDQGLQFLIQYYNGEERAKGNILERFSAQQFPDLHSELNLSSLELGDSALYFCASSVDSGSSYEQYFGPGTRLTVT.

V is TRBV2 and J is TRBJ2-3, with 9 nucleotides matching TRBD2. V dropped 6 bases and J dropped 1; count of bases not matched to a gene: 5. CDR3 length: 15 residues. The germline CDR1 and CDR2 sequences are SNHLY and FYNNEI. The CDR3 here is CASSAPSGGTDTQYF. The CDR3 DNA sequence: TGTGCCAGCAGCGCACCTAGCGGGGGCACAGATACGCAGTATTTT.

This clone was recorded a few times. The rearrangement links TRBV5-4 to TRBJ1-2, with 7 bases identical to TRBD1. The CDR3 runs 15 residues. V gave up 1 base and J gave up 0 bases; unmatched junction bases: 3. The germline CDR1 and CDR2 sequences are SGHNT and YYREEE (reference sequence). The CDR3 sequence: CASSLLDRPNYGYTF. CDR3 nucleotide sequence: TGTGCCAGCAGCTTGTTGGACAGGCCTAACTATGGCTACACCTTC.

This sequence joins TRBV28 and TRBJ1-5, with 11 bases identical to TRBD1. From germline, CDR1 is MDHEN and CDR2 SYDVKM. This CDR3 has 20 amino acids. V gave up 3 bases and J gave up 0 bases; unmatched junction bases: 13. This CDR3 is CASSFRPGTGGDYSNQPQHF. CDR3 coding DNA: TGTGCCAGCAGTTTTCGCCCCGGGACAGGGGGAGATTATAGCAATCAGCCCCAGCATTTT.

V usage is TRBV29-1 and J usage is TRBJ2-3, with D possibly matching TRBD1 (9 bases). V lost 3 bases, J lost 2 bases, and 15 bases lay in between. The CDR3 covers 15 residues. CDR1 is SQVTM, CDR2 ANQGSEA, per germline. The CDR3 loop is CSVDSGTGITDTQYF. The DNA for the CDR3 is TGCAGCGTTGATAGCGGGACAGGGATCACAGATACGCAGTATTTT.

The gene calls are TRBV5-5 and TRBJ1-2; 8 bases line up with TRBD1. The trim removed 4 bases at V and 8 bases at J, leaving 10 bases unmatched. The germline CDR1 and CDR2 sequences are SGHKS and YYEKEE (reference sequence). The CDR3 contains 14 residues. CDR3 sequence reads: CASSQPTGVGGYTF. Written as DNA, the CDR3 is TGTGCCAGCAGCCAACCGACAGGGGTGGGCGGCTACACCTTC.

This chain connects TRBV5-1 to TRBJ2-5; TRBD2 matches 15 bases. Trimming took 1 base from V and 7 from J; bases not matched to a gene: 26. CDR1 and CDR2 (germline): SGHRS, YFSETQ. The CDR3 is 23 amino acids. The CDR3 DNA reads as TGCGCCAGCAGCTTGAGTCCCAACTCTCCCGGGACTAGCGGGGGGCCCACGTTCTCGACCCAGTACTTC. It is translated as CASSLSPNSPGTSGGPTFSTQYF.

This chain uses TRBV27 with TRBJ2-7; 7 bases fit TRBD2. This CDR3 is built from 17 residues. The V gene end was trimmed by 8 bases and the J gene end by 2 bases; junction bases not matched to a gene: 18. CDR1 MNHEY and CDR2 SMNVEV come from the germline V gene (reference sequence). The CDR3 reads CASGIKFGRAGAYEQYF. CDR3 bases: TGTGCCAGCGGAATTAAGTTCGGGCGGGCGGGAGCCTACGAGCAGTACTTC.

This clone showed up just a few times. The V and J genes are TRBV2 and TRBJ2-5; 8 nucleotides agree with TRBD1. This CDR3 comprises 16 residues. Germline values: CDR1 SNHLY, CDR2 FYNNEI. With 6 bases clipped from V and 4 bases from J, the junction kept 13 bases outside the gene matches. CDR3 in amino acids: CASRRTGGSWSETQYF. In DNA, the CDR3 is TGTGCCAGCAGAAGAACAGGGGGAAGTTGGTCAGAGACCCAGTACTTC.

As concerns this clone: The junction departs from germline at one end; a sequencing error may be responsible. V gene TRBV7-7 combines with J gene TRBJ2-5; 9 bases match TRBD1. Per the germline V gene, CDR1 is SSHAT and CDR2 is FNYEAQ (reference sequence). This CDR3 is built from 15 residues. In nucleotides, the CDR3 is TGTGCTAGCAGCTTTAGTGGACAGGGGTCAGAGACCCAGTACTTC. Translated, it gives CASSFSGQGSETQYF.

The V and J genes are TRBV5-6 and TRBJ2-5, with D tentatively TRBD1 (5 bases). The better agreement between TRBJ2-7 and the DNA end casts doubt on the J call. The CDR3 consists of 15 residues. Germline assignment: CDR1 SGHDT and CDR2 YYEEEE. The CDR3 here is CASRFQQERSYEQYF. DNA of the CDR3: TGTGCCAGCAGATTCCAACAGGAGCGATCCTACGAGCAGTACTTC.

This clone has only one observation. V is TRBV2 and J is TRBJ2-1, with D unclear. Germline V gene data show CDR1 as SNHLY and CDR2 as FYNNEI. Trimming removed 5 bases at V and 4 bases at J, with 3 bases between. The CDR3 covers 11 residues. CDR3 bases: TGTGCCAGCAGTACATACAATGAGCAGTTCTTC. Translating it yields CASSTYNEQFF.

This chain links TRBV29-1 with TRBJ2-1; perhaps TRBD2 as D (5 bases). The V end was cut by 8 bases, the J end by 9 bases, with 23 bases between. The CDR3 covers 14 residues. Per germline, CDR1 SQVTM and CDR2 ANQGSEA. CDR3 amino acids: CSTNAGDRSGEQFF. CDR3 DNA sequence: TGCAGCACCAATGCCGGGGATCGATCGGGTGAGCAGTTCTTC.

The CDR3 sequence: CASSSRGSGRAGLFF. CDR3 nucleotides: TGTGCCAGCAGCTCCCGTGGTAGCGGGAGGGCAGGGCTGTTTTTT. V and J are TRBV7-2 and TRBJ2-2, with 11 bases that match TRBD2. With 4 bases clipped from V and 13 bases from J, the junction kept 11 bases outside the gene matches. Germline V gives CDR1 SGHTA, CDR2 FQGNSA. The CDR3 contains 15 residues.

The genes are TRBV28 and TRBJ2-7; possibly TRBD1 for D (6 bases). In germline, CDR1 is MDHEN, CDR2 SYDVKM. This CDR3 contains 14 residues. V lost 0 bases, J lost 0 bases, and 6 bases lay in between. DNA for the CDR3: TGTGCCAGCAGTTTATGGACAGGCTCCTACGAGCAGTACTTC. It translates to CASSLWTGSYEQYF.